What follows are 26 T cell receptor beta chains derived from one specimen sequenced in a study of T cell repertoires in cytomegalovirus infection (dated by TCRdb to about 2019). The sample's treatment or condition, from its label and the paper: in vitro stimulation with specific CMV peptide epitopes to enrich CMV-specific T cells. Sequenced on an Illumina HiSeq 1500. TCRdb cleaned the public reads at Q25 with fastp, built clones with MiXCR and kept in-frame beta chains. Rows are combined by CDR3 protein, so each entry shows the most common genes and DNA. The sample yields about 500,000 distinct CDR3 sequences; 30% to 40% were counted once. Of the sample, around a sixth is held by the ten largest clones. No antigens are known for them. The sample consisted of cultured PBMCs, taken from culture after CMV antigen stimulation. These receptors were taken from a human donor in good health (CMV status not recorded). Some clones in this sample may be carry-over from other donors' samples.

The gene calls are TRBV27 and TRBJ2-7; the D is unclear. The CDR3 is 13 amino acids. The V gene lost 7 bases and the J gene lost 2 bases, with 12 bases spanning the gap. Germline CDR1 reads MNHEY; CDR2 reads SMNVEV (reference sequence). The CDR3 region has the DNA TGTGCCAGCATCCCCCGGAGAGCCTACGAGCAGTACGTC. Residues: CASIPRRAYEQYV.

There are a few counts of this clonotype. The genes are TRBV2 and TRBJ1-5; a weak D match, TRBD1 (5 bases). CDR1 and CDR2 from the germline V gene are SNHLY and FYNNEI. The CDR3 has 15 residues. The germline V and J ends were trimmed by 4 bases and 2 bases, with 12 bases remaining between them. CDR3 bases: TGTGCCAGCAGTGCAGCAGGGTTTGGCAATCAGCCCCAGCATTTT. Protein sequence: CASSAAGFGNQPQHF.

V usage is TRBV7-3 and J usage is TRBJ2-3; TRBD2 might be the D (6 bases). CDR1 and CDR2 (germline): SGHTA, FQGTGA. The length of the CDR3 is 16 residues. The V end was cut by 1 base, the J end by 4 bases, with 15 bases between. CDR3 coding DNA: TGTGCCAGCAGCTTAAGTGGTTACGGGAGAGCAGATACGCAGTATTTT. Protein: CASSLSGYGRADTQYF.

This sequence joins TRBV7-2 and TRBJ2-3; D remains unclear. Per germline, CDR1 SGHTA and CDR2 FQGNSA. The CDR3 is 12 residues long. Deletions cut 5 bases from V and 9 bases from J, with 12 bases between. CDR3 protein: CASSPRFQTQYF. CDR3 in DNA: TGTGCCAGCAGCCCCCGGTTCCAAACGCAGTATTTT.

In its sample, this clonotype was seen a few times. CDR3: CASSQTSGSSRELFF. As DNA, the CDR3 is TGTGCCAGCAGCCAAACTAGCGGGAGTTCTAGGGAGCTGTTTTTT. This rearrangement joins TRBV5-4 to TRBJ2-2; 11 bases are a match to TRBD2. CDR1 SGHNT and CDR2 YYREEE come from the germline V gene (reference sequence). V trimming: 4 bases; J trimming: 9 bases; junction bases outside the gene matches: 8. The CDR3 has 15 amino acids.

There are many counts of this clonotype. This sequence joins TRBV7-2 and TRBJ2-7; TRBD2 matches 11 bases. V gave up 5 bases and J gave up 4 bases; unmatched junction bases: 10. CDR3 length: 16 amino acids. Germline V CDR1 and CDR2: SGHTA, FQGNSA. CDR3 coding DNA: TGTGCCAGCAGCGCCGGGACTAGCGGAGTTGGGTACGAGCAGTACTTC. Protein: CASSAGTSGVGYEQYF.

V is TRBV12-3 or TRBV12-4 and J is TRBJ2-3; maybe TRBD2 (6 bases). Trimming removed 0 bases at V and 2 bases at J, with 12 bases between. The length of the CDR3 is 16 residues. CDR3 sequence reads: CASSLASGTPTDTQYF. The DNA of the CDR3 is TGTGCCAGCAGTTTAGCGTCCGGGACTCCCACAGATACGCAGTATTTT.

This CDR3 is CASSLDSTTQYF. In DNA form, the CDR3 reads TGTGCCAGCAGCTTAGACTCTACTACGCAGTATTTT. This chain uses TRBV11-1 with TRBJ2-3, with D hard to call. The germline V gene has CDR1 SGHAT and CDR2 FQDESV (reference sequence). The CDR3 contains 12 residues. V lost 1 base and J 8 bases, leaving 7 bases between the germline ends.

This clonotype turned up a few times. The chain uses TRBV7-8 and TRBJ2-7, with 9 positions matching TRBD1. CDR3 length: 16 amino acids. J lost 6 bases, V lost 8 bases, and 17 bases had no gene match. The germline CDR1 and CDR2 sequences are SGHVS and FQNEAQ. CDR3 in DNA: TGTGCCAGCTCCCTCGGCGAGGCCGGGACAGGGTTCGAGCAGTACTTC. It specifies CASSLGEAGTGFEQYF.

This sequence joins TRBV7-2 and TRBJ2-2; 10 bases fit TRBD2. Germline V CDR1 and CDR2: SGHTA, FQGNSA. The CDR3 loop spans 19 amino acids. V lost 3 bases and J lost 0; bases outside the gene matches: 10. Here the CDR3 DNA reads TGTGCCAGCAGCTTCCAAGGTTTACTAGCGGGATCGAACACCGGGGAGCTGTTTTTT. Translation: CASSFQGLLAGSNTGELFF.

At least ten counts were recorded for this clonotype. The genes are TRBV9 and TRBJ2-3, with D possibly called TRBD1 or TRBD2 (5 bases each). From germline, CDR1 is SGDLS and CDR2 YYNGEE. The CDR3 extends over 15 amino acids. Trimming pared 3 bases from V and 3 bases from J, leaving 14 bases between. The CDR3 bases are TGTGCCAGCAGCGAGACCGGGACGGAGACAGATACGCAGTATTTT. It encodes CASSETGTETDTQYF.

Ten or more counts support this clonotype. V usage is TRBV5-4 and J usage is TRBJ2-2; 7 bases line up with TRBD1. V was pared by 2 bases and J by 6 bases, with 7 bases of the junction left unmatched. CDR1 is SGHNT and CDR2 is YYREEE in the germline V gene (reference sequence). The CDR3 extends over 15 amino acids. CDR3 amino acids: CASSFGQVFSGELFF. The CDR3 coding sequence is TGTGCCAGCAGCTTTGGACAGGTGTTCTCCGGGGAGCTGTTTTTT.

Ten or more counts support this clonotype. The rearrangement uses TRBV29-1 and TRBJ2-1, with D unclear. V shed 3 bases and J shed 5 bases, with 8 bases lying between them. CDR3 length equals 12 residues. Germline assignment: CDR1 SQVTM and CDR2 ANQGSEA. In nucleotides, the CDR3 is TGCAGCGTTGACCTTCAGAACAATGAGCAGTTCTTC. It codes for CSVDLQNNEQFF.

The V call is TRBV19, the J call TRBJ2-1; 7 positions match TRBD2. This CDR3 comprises 15 residues. J lost 5 bases, V lost 5 bases, and 9 bases had no gene match. Germline-derived CDR1 and CDR2 are LNHDA and SQIVND (reference sequence). The CDR3 is CASSARSSGNNEQFF. In DNA form, the CDR3 reads TGTGCCAGTAGTGCCAGGTCTAGCGGAAACAATGAGCAGTTCTTC. The complete variable domain, with remaining parts taken from reference TRBV19 and TRBJ2-1, reads DGGITQSPKYLFRKEGQNVTLSCEQNLNHDAMYWYRQDPGQGLRLIYYSQIVNDFQKGDIAEGYSVSREKKESFPLTVTSAQKNPTAFYLCASSARSSGNNEQFFGPGTRLTVL.

The chain couples TRBV7-4 to TRBJ2-7; weak D call: TRBD1 (6 bases). The CDR3 covers 13 residues. V was clipped by 6 bases and J by 5 bases, with 14 bases between them. CDR1 and CDR2 (germline): SGHVT, SQSDAQ. The CDR3 DNA reads as TGTGCCAGCAGACGAAGAACAGGGAACGAGCAGTACTTC. It encodes CASRRRTGNEQYF.

The table lists this clonotype with many counts. This chain joins TRBV7-2 and TRBJ2-3; 11 positions agree with TRBD2. The germline V gene has CDR1 SGHTA and CDR2 FQGNSA. Trimming at V came to 7 bases and at J to 1 base, leaving 1 base not matched to a gene. There are 14 residues in the CDR3. The CDR3 is CASKGLAGTDTQYF. CDR3 bases: TGTGCCAGCAAGGGACTAGCGGGCACAGATACGCAGTATTTT.

This clonotype was seen a few times. This chain connects TRBV6-1 to TRBJ2-4; D gene unclear. This CDR3 is built from 15 residues. V was clipped by 4 bases and J by 5 bases, with 15 bases between them. Germline V gene sequence: CDR1 MNHNS, CDR2 SASEGT. The CDR3 DNA follows: TGTGCCAGCAGTGCACTGGGTCGGGCCCAAAACATTCAGTACTTC. This codes for CASSALGRAQNIQYF.

This clonotype turned up a few times. V gene TRBV5-1 combines with J gene TRBJ1-1; perhaps TRBD1 as D (5 bases). The length of the CDR3 is 16 residues. Germline loops: CDR1 SGHRS, CDR2 YFSETQ. V gave up 0 bases and J gave up 4 bases, with 16 bases separating them. The DNA for the CDR3 is TGCGCCAGCAGCTTGGAAGGGGAGTGGAGGGGCACTGAAGCTTTCTTT. Encoded protein: CASSLEGEWRGTEAFF.

This clonotype was seen more than once but under ten times. The chain employs TRBV12-3 or TRBV12-4 and TRBJ2-7; 7 positions agree with TRBD2. Trimming at V came to 4 bases and at J to 0 bases, leaving 3 bases not matched to a gene. The CDR3 spans 14 residues. The DNA of the CDR3 is TGTGCCAGCAGTTCGACTAGCCACTCCTACGAGCAGTACGTC. Protein sequence: CASSSTSHSYEQYV.

The chain carries TRBV12-3 or TRBV12-4 and TRBJ2-5; 9 positions agree with TRBD2. V lost 7 bases to trimming and J lost 3 bases; unmatched junction nucleotides: 6. The CDR3 covers 14 residues. CDR3 loop: CASKLTSGKETQYF. The CDR3 DNA follows: TGTGCCAGCAAACTGACTAGCGGAAAAGAGACCCAGTACTTC.

About this clonotype: The junction departs from germline at one end; a sequencing error may be responsible. The V call is TRBV7-2, the J call TRBJ2-2, with D possibly TRBD1 on 6 matching bases. The CDR3 covers 18 residues. Germline-derived CDR1 and CDR2 are SGHTA and FQGNSA. The CDR3 region is CANSLVPLAGANTGELFF. CDR3 bases: TGTGCCAACAGCTTAGTTCCTTTGGCAGGGGCCAACACCGGGGAGCTGTTTTTT.

The genes are TRBV15 and TRBJ1-1; 9 nucleotides agree with TRBD1. Germline trimming cut 1 base from V and 0 bases from J; bases unmatched to any gene: 3. Germline V gene sequence: CDR1 LNHNV, CDR2 YYDKDF (reference sequence). The CDR3 spans 16 residues. The CDR3 reads CATSRGWTGVNTEAFF. For the CDR3, the DNA is TGTGCCACCAGCAGAGGATGGACAGGGGTGAACACTGAAGCTTTCTTT. Supplemented by reference TRBV15 and TRBJ1-1, the full variable domain reads DAMVIQNPRYQVTQFGKPVTLSCSQTLNHNVMYWYQQKSSQAPKLLFHYYDKDFNNEADTPDNFQSRRPNTSFCFLDIRSPGLGDTAMYLCATSRGWTGVNTEAFFGQGTRLTVV.

The rearrangement links TRBV7-6 to TRBJ2-3; D is perhaps TRBD2 (6 bases). The V end was cut by 4 bases, the J end by 4 bases, with 21 bases between. This CDR3 spans 17 amino acids. Germline V lookup: CDR1 SGHVS, CDR2 FNYEAQ. CDR3 sequence: CASSSYRTMSIADTQYF. CDR3 in DNA: TGTGCCAGCAGCTCCTACCGGACTATGTCAATAGCAGATACGCAGTATTTT.

The rearrangement uses TRBV7-6 and TRBJ2-5, with 10 bases identical to TRBD1. The germline V gene encodes CDR1 SGHVS and CDR2 FNYEAQ. The CDR3 is 15 amino acids. V shed 3 bases, J shed 4 bases, and the junction held 5 bases outside the gene matches. CDR3 in amino acids: CASSLWDRGVETQYF. DNA of the CDR3: TGTGCCAGCAGCTTGTGGGACAGGGGTGTAGAGACCCAGTACTTC.

This clonotype was counted at least ten times. The J gene is TRBJ1-1, the V gene TRBV4-1; 7 bases line up with TRBD1. The CDR3 runs 14 residues. Germline V gene lookup returns CDR1 MGHRA and CDR2 YSYEKL. V was pared by 2 bases and J by 6 bases, with 6 bases of the junction left unmatched. The CDR3 is CASSQRQGSPEAFF. The CDR3 DNA follows: TGCGCCAGCAGCCAAAGACAGGGATCTCCTGAAGCTTTCTTT.

This clonotype has only a few counts. This chain uses TRBV7-8 with TRBJ2-3; 11 bases are shared with TRBD2. Germline V gene lookup returns CDR1 SGHVS and CDR2 FQNEAQ. V gave up 4 bases and J gave up 0 bases; unmatched junction bases: 6. This CDR3 comprises 17 residues. CDR3 residues: CASSWLAGGTSTDTQYF. Written as DNA, the CDR3 is TGTGCCAGCAGCTGGTTAGCGGGAGGGACTAGCACAGATACGCAGTATTTT.